The source of this T cell receptor (beta chain) is a study of CD8 T cells in ankylosing spondylitis. Study results and limitations: Ankylosing spondylitis blood seemed to carry a telltale TCR beta motif made of roughly 8 highly homologous variants.

TCRdb re-called the 5' RACE reads with MiXCR, one entry per CDR3 protein. Among 75,000 to 95,000 distinct CDR3 sequences listed, approximately 8.9% were seen once. Trimming stripped 7 bases from V and 5 bases from J, with 9 bases between. The CDR3 is made up of 12 amino acids. This clonotype has ten or more counts. Its antigen remains unknown. This chain connects TRBV12-3 or TRBV12-4 to TRBJ2-1; tentative D call: TRBD1 (5 bases). Sequencing was carried out using blood, either unsorted or a sorted T cell fraction (not recorded which). The sequence came from a male donor with ankylosing spondylitis. CDR3: CASTQGDNEQFF. The CDR3 DNA follows: TGTGCCAGCACGCAGGGTGACAATGAGCAGTTCTTC.